The entry below gives a single T cell receptor (beta chain) sequence along with its context. Its antigen is undetermined. The CDR3 runs 15 residues. Germline V lookup: CDR1 MNHNS, CDR2 SASEGT. The trim removed 3 bases at V and 8 bases at J, leaving 10 bases unmatched. The source material, RNA transcripts, was used to amplify TCR beta CDR3 regions. HTBI primers drove first-round RT-PCR of the TCR CDR3. TCRdb used MiXCR to reprocess the multiplex PCR reads, holding one entry per CDR3 protein. The top ten clones hold around 7.8% of a sample with about 560,000 distinct CDR3 sequences, about a sixth of them seen once. The data originate from a study of T cells in Graves' hyperthyroidism and ophthalmopathy. In the study overall: Peripheral blood was taken when the disease was first diagnosed, before any treatment began. Study-wide results and limits: In the blood, most expanded thyroid clonotypes above 0.001 appeared as well.

Investigators excluded patients with uncontrolled infection, other autoimmune disease, pregnancy or lactation. The V call is TRBV6-1, the J call TRBJ2-1, with 7 bases aligning to TRBD1. Sequenced: blood. The receptor was isolated from a woman aged 25 to 39 with Graves' hyperthyroidism. For the CDR3, the DNA is TGTGCCAGCAGTGATCGACAGGGTATTAAGCATGAGCAGTTCTTC. Translation: CASSDRQGIKHEQFF.